This entry describes one T cell receptor (beta chain). Its target is not known. This CDR3 has 16 residues. Germline V lookup: CDR1 SGHRS, CDR2 YFSETQ. Between the trimmed V and J ends, which lost 2 bases and 1 base, there was a span of 13 bases. TCRdb keeps only in-frame clones here, not all; method: immunoSEQ multiplex PCR. The table lists roughly 75,000 clones, approximately 93% of them singletons, with about 1.5% in the top ten. The data were taken from a study of cytomegalovirus exposure and HLA in healthy donors. Overall study context: The use of the same platform for the 95 to 150 validation repertoires and the 600 to 800 first-cohort repertoires was reported by a later analysis.

General observations from the study: According to a subsequent analysis, TCR clusters from the first cohort were inclined to appear together in the 110 or so validation repertoires. The classifier was said to identify cytomegalovirus status with high specificity and sensitivity. There were some public TCRs occurring in many donors, but most TCR sequences were rare.

The sequence derives from a man aged 18 to 29 in good health and CMV-seropositive. The rearrangement joins TRBV5-1 to TRBJ2-1, with D possibly matching TRBD2 (7 bases). Sequencing used PBMCs. The CDR3 DNA reads TGCGCCAGCAGCTTCGGGGCGGGGGCTTCCTACAATGAGCAGTTCTTC. This translates into CASSFGAGASYNEQFF.